The 9 T cell receptor beta chains listed next were all sequenced from one sample in a study of blood T cells in healthy people across ages. Together with a sample-barcoded 5' primer, a J-beta primer mix was included in a second PCR lasting about 7 to 12 cycles. One entry per CDR3 protein results from TCRdb running MiXCR on the 5' RACE reads. The sample consists of some 900,000 distinct CDR3 sequences, roughly 48% of them appearing once. Material for sequencing was blood. These receptors came from a man younger than 45 in good health.

On this clonotype: A junction end diverges from the germline sequence, so it may reflect a read error. The V and J genes are TRBV20-1 and TRBJ2-7; D remains unclear. The CDR3 length is 16 residues. Germline CDR1 is DFQATT and CDR2 is SNEGSKA (reference sequence). The CDR3 here is CSAIPAEKGRDNERYF. CDR3 sequence (DNA): TGCAGTGCTATTCCGGCGGAGAAGGGTAGAGACAATGAGCGGTACTTC.

The sample holds many counts of this clonotype. Since a much larger clone is just one base distant, this may be a read error. The V gene is TRBV2, the J gene TRBJ2-7; possible D gene TRBD1, 6 bases. Looked up from germline, CDR1 is SNHLY and CDR2 is FYNNEI. V lost 8 bases and J lost 3, with 14 bases in between. The CDR3 length is 13 residues. The CDR3 loop is CASSSGRGYEQYF. The CDR3 DNA follows: TGTGCCAGCTCTTCAGGCAGGGGCTACGAGCAGTACTTC.

The chain combines TRBV4-1 with TRBJ2-7; D gene unclear. Germline V gene lookup returns CDR1 MGHRA and CDR2 YSYEKL. V was pared by 3 bases and J by 7 bases, with 13 bases between. The CDR3 length is 13 residues. The CDR3 sequence is CASSQMGGFEQYF. The CDR3 DNA reads TGCGCCAGCAGCCAGATGGGCGGCTTTGAGCAGTACTTC.

This rearrangement joins TRBV27 to TRBJ1-4, with D hard to call. Deletions cut 3 bases from V and 16 bases from J, with 6 bases between. Germline V gives CDR1 MNHEY, CDR2 SMNVEV (reference sequence). CDR3 length: 9 amino acids. CDR3 nucleotides: TGTGCCAGCAGTTTGGACCGGTTTTTT. Translating gives CASSLDRFF.

CDR3 in DNA: TGCAGTGCTCCCGGCGAGGGCTACACCTTC. The encoded protein is CSAPGEGYTF. This rearrangement joins TRBV20-1 to TRBJ1-2; D is unresolved. Germline V gene lookup returns CDR1 DFQATT and CDR2 SNEGSKA (reference sequence). V lost 5 bases and J 8 bases, leaving 9 bases between the germline ends. The CDR3 consists of 10 residues.

The CDR3 sequence: CATSTEGRVQEELFF. CDR3 DNA: TGTGCCACCAGCACAGAGGGCAGGGTTCAAGAGGAGCTGTTTTTT. V and J are TRBV15 and TRBJ2-2, with D tentatively TRBD1 or TRBD2 (5 bases each). Looked up from germline, CDR1 is LNHNV and CDR2 is YYDKDF (reference sequence). Deletions cut 4 bases from V and 10 bases from J, with 19 bases between. CDR3 length equals 15 residues.

The chain couples TRBV29-1 to TRBJ1-1; D gene ambiguous. This CDR3 contains 12 residues. Germline lookup yields CDR1 SQVTM and CDR2 ANQGSEA. The V and J ends lost 8 bases and 6 bases respectively, with 16 bases between them. The CDR3 bases are TGCAGCACATCCCCCGGACTGGCTGAAGCTTTCTTT. As protein: CSTSPGLAEAFF.

This sequence joins TRBV12-3 or TRBV12-4 and TRBJ2-1, with TRBD2 matching over 13 bases. Trimming at V came to 5 bases and at J to 0 bases, leaving 4 bases not matched to a gene. The CDR3 consists of 17 residues. The DNA of the CDR3 is TGTGCCAGCAGTGGTGGACTAGCGGGGGCCTCCTACAATGAGCAGTTCTTC. Translation: CASSGGLAGASYNEQFF.

Remarks on this clonotype: A read error is possible here, since a much larger clone lies one base away. The chain has TRBV6-4 and TRBJ2-1; D is perhaps TRBD2 (5 bases). The CDR3 sequence is 14 residues long. The germline V gene encodes CDR1 MRHNA and CDR2 SNTAGT. The CDR3: CASRDSSGYNEQFF. DNA of the CDR3: TGTGCCAGCAGGGACTCGTCGGGATACAATGAGCAGTTCTTC.